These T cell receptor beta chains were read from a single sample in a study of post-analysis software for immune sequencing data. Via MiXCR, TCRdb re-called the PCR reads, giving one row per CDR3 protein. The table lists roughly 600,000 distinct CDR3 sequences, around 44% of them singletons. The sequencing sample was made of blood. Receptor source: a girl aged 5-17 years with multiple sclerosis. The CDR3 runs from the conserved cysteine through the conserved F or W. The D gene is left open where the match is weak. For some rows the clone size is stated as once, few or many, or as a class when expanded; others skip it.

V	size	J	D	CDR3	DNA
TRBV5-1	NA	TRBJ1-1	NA	CASSVDGANTEAFF	TGCGCCAGCAGCGTGGACGGGGCCAACACTGAAGCTTTCTTT
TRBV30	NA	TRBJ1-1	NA	CAWSVARGTEAFF	TGTGCCTGGAGTGTGGCAAGGGGCACTGAAGCTTTCTTT
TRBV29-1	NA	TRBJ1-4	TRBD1	CSAWDRENERLFF	TGCAGCGCCTGGGACAGGGAGAATGAAAGACTGTTTTTT
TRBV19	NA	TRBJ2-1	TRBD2	CASSIALAGDNNEQFF	TGTGCCAGTAGTATAGCCCTAGCGGGGGATAACAATGAGCAGTTCTTC
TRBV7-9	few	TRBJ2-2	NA	CASLRASDSTGELFF	TGTGCCAGCCTGCGGGCATCGGATTCCACCGGGGAGCTGTTTTTT
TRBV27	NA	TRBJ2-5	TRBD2	CASSLGLAGGPEETQYF	TGTGCCAGCAGTTTAGGGTTAGCGGGAGGGCCGGAAGAGACCCAGTACTTC
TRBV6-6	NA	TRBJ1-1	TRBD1	CPSSTTGWDTEAFF	TGTCCCAGCAGTACGACAGGGTGGGACACTGAAGCTTTCTTT
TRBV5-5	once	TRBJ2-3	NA	CASSLGVGTSTDTQYF	TGTGCCAGCAGCTTGGGGGTAGGGACTAGCACAGATACGCAGTATTTT
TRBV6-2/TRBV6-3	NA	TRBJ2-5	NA	CASSPGGRRDAQETQYF	TGTGCCAGCAGCCCCGGTGGTAGACGGGATGCTCAAGAGACCCAGTACTTC
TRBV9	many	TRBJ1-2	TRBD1	CASSVTAGTAHYGYTF	TGTGCCAGCAGCGTAACAGCCGGGACAGCACACTATGGCTACACCTTC
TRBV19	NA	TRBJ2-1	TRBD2	CATESRGGYNEQFF	TGTGCCACCGAATCACGGGGGGGATACAATGAGCAGTTCTTC
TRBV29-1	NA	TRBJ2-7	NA	CSALKVSGSYEQYF	TGCAGCGCCCTGAAGGTTAGCGGATCCTACGAGCAGTACTTC
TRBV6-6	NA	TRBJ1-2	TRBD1	CASSYYRTGLPNYGYTF	TGTGCCAGCAGTTACTACCGGACAGGGCTTCCTAACTATGGCTACACCTTC
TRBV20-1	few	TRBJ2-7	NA	CSARERGLSSEQYF	TGCAGTGCTAGAGAGAGAGGGCTCTCCTCCGAGCAGTACTTC
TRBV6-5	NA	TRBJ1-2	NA	CASSYRSKPREGYTF	TGTGCCAGCAGTTATCGGTCGAAGCCTCGGGAGGGCTACACCTTC
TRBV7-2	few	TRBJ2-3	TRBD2	CASSPGLAGKTDTQYF	TGTGCCAGCAGCCCGGGACTAGCGGGAAAAACAGATACGCAGTATTTT
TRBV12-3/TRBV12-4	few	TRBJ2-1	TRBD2	CASSPVGLAAYNEQFF	TGTGCCAGCAGTCCCGTCGGACTAGCGGCTTACAATGAGCAGTTCTTC
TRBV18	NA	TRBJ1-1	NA	CASSPSFREAFF	TGTGCCAGCTCACCCTCCTTTCGCGAAGCTTTCTTT
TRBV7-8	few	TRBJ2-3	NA	CASSEDGLTSTDTQYF	TGTGCCAGCAGTGAAGACGGACTAACTAGCACAGATACGCAGTATTTT
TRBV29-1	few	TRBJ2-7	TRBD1	CSAGTGLEQYF	TGCAGCGCCGGGACAGGGCTTGAGCAGTACTTC
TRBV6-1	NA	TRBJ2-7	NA	CASSEHSSYEQYF	TGTGCCAGCAGTGAACACAGCTCCTACGAGCAGTACTTC
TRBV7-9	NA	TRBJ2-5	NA	CASSLVEGTLETQYF	TGTGCCAGCAGCTTAGTAGAGGGGACCTTGGAGACCCAGTACTTC
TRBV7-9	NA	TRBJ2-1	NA	CASSPAPTNRTHLSYNEQFF	TGTGCCAGCAGCCCGGCCCCTACAAACAGAACACACCTTTCCTACAATGAGCAGTTCTTC
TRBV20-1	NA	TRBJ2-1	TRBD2	CSALDGTSGGNEQFF	TGCAGTGCCCTAGATGGGACTAGCGGGGGAAATGAGCAGTTCTTC
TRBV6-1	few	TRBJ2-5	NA	CASSEQLQSQETQYF	TGTGCCAGCAGTGAACAGCTACAATCCCAAGAGACCCAGTACTTC
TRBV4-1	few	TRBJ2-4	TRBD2	CASSPGLAGGPGDIQYF	TGCGCCAGCAGCCCGGGACTAGCGGGAGGGCCGGGGGACATTCAGTACTTC
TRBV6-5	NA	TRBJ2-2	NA	CASSYFRDVSTGELFF	TGTGCCAGCAGTTACTTCCGGGACGTTAGCACCGGGGAGCTGTTTTTT
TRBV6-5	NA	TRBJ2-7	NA	CASSYPPGHPGAQNEQYF	TGTGCCAGCAGTTACCCCCCTGGTCATCCGGGGGCTCAAAACGAGCAGTACTTC
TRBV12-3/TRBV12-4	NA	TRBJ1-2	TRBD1	CASRDAGTGFPYGYTF	TGTGCCAGCAGGGATGCCGGGACAGGGTTCCCCTATGGCTACACCTTC
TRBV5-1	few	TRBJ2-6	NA	CASLDSPGANVLTF	TGCGCCAGCCTGGATTCCCCTGGGGCCAACGTCCTGACTTTC
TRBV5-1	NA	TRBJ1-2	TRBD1	CASSQAGQGNYGYTF	TGCGCCAGCAGCCAGGCGGGACAGGGAAACTATGGCTACACCTTC
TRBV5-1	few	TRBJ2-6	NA	CASSFRTSGANVLTF	TGCGCCAGCAGCTTTCGTACCTCTGGGGCCAACGTCCTGACTTTC
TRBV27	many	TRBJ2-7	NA	CASSLTEANEQYF	TGTGCCAGCAGTTTAACCGAGGCCAACGAGCAGTACTTC
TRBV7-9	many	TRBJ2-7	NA	CASSLAGRPYEQYF	TGTGCCAGCAGCTTAGCGGGCAGACCCTACGAGCAGTACTTC
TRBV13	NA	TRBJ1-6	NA	CASSPTEENSPLHF	TGTGCCAGCAGCCCCACCGAGGAGAATTCACCCCTCCACTTT
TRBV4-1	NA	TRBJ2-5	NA	CASSPLGGEETQYF	TGCGCCAGCAGCCCACTGGGCGGGGAAGAGACCCAGTACTTC
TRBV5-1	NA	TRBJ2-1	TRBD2	CASSGTSGRNEQFF	TGCGCCAGCAGCGGAACTAGCGGGAGGAATGAGCAGTTCTTC
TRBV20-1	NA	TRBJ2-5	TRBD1	CSAARQGIIETQYF	TGCAGTGCTGCTAGACAGGGTATTATAGAGACCCAGTACTTC
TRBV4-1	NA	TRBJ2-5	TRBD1	CASSHRTGKETQYF	TGCGCCAGCAGCCACCGGACAGGGAAGGAGACCCAGTACTTC
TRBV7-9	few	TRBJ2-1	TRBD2	CASSRREGDEQFF	TGTGCCAGCAGCCGCCGGGAGGGCGATGAGCAGTTCTTC
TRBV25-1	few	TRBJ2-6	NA	CASSEGSGANVLTF	TGTGCCAGCAGTGAAGGATCTGGGGCCAACGTCCTGACTTTC
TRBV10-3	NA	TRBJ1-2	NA	CAISDETGLYGYTF	TGTGCCATCAGTGACGAGACAGGACTCTATGGCTACACCTTC
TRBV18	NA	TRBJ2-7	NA	CASSSTGTGEQYF	TGTGCCAGCTCAAGTACTGGGACTGGCGAGCAGTACTTC
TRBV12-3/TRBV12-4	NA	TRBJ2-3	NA	CASSLGQEDDTQYF	TGTGCCAGCAGTTTGGGGCAGGAGGACGATACGCAGTATTTT
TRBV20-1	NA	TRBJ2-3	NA	CSARDIQGRDTQYF	TGCAGTGCTAGAGATATCCAGGGAAGGGATACGCAGTATTTT
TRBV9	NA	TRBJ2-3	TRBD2	CASSQRLAGATDTQYF	TGTGCCAGCAGCCAACGCTTAGCGGGGGCGACAGATACGCAGTATTTT
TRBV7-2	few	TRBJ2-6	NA	CASSLARPTGANVLTF	TGTGCCAGCAGCTTAGCCCGACCAACTGGGGCCAACGTCCTGACTTTC
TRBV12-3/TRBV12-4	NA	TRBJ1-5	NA	CASSDDRANQPQHF	TGTGCCAGCAGTGATGATAGAGCCAATCAGCCCCAGCATTTT
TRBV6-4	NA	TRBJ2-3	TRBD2	CASGTSGLTDTQYF	TGTGCCAGCGGGACTAGCGGACTCACAGATACGCAGTATTTT
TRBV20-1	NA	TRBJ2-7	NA	CSLGGPYEQYF	TGCAGCCTCGGGGGCCCCTACGAGCAGTACTTC